Shown below are 2 T cell receptor beta chains from a single sample sequenced in a study of shared clonotypes between healthy human individuals. Data came from immunoSEQ multiplex PCR; TCRdb stores just in-frame clones and leaves some out. Of approximately 620,000 clones in the sample, approximately 97% were seen once. The sequenced material came from naive CD4+ T cells sorted from blood. Subset meaning: CD45RA+ positively selected. These receptors all stem from a woman aged 25 to 45 in good health.

The gene calls are TRBV28 and TRBJ1-1; perhaps TRBD1 as D (5 bases). There are 19 residues in the CDR3. Per germline, CDR1 MDHEN and CDR2 SYDVKM. The V end lost 4 bases, the J end lost 2 bases, and 26 bases lay between the germline ends. The CDR3 nucleotides are TGTGCCAGCAGTTCTGAGTCCCTAGGAACGAAGGGGCGAAACACTGAAGCTTTCTTT. Translation gives CASSSESLGTKGRNTEAFF.

The chain is built from TRBV7-3 and TRBJ2-3; no firm D call. This CDR3 has 15 amino acids. Germline V gene sequence: CDR1 SGHTA, CDR2 FQGTGA. Between the trimmed V and J ends, which lost 4 bases and 3 bases, there was a span of 14 bases. The CDR3 here is CASSSKSLTTDTQYF. CDR3 DNA: TGTGCCAGCAGCTCCAAATCCCTAACAACAGATACGCAGTATTTT.